This T cell receptor (beta chain) was documented in a study of OX40 agonist ivuxolimab in advanced cancers. The CDR3 extends over 14 amino acids. Germline CDR1 reads LNHDA; CDR2 reads SQIVND (reference sequence). V lost 6 bases, J lost 0 bases, and 11 bases lay in between. Clones were sequenced by immunoSEQ multiplex PCR, and TCRdb holds only the in-frame ones, with some missing. The table has tens of thousands of clones, approximately 83% seen once. This clone appeared a single time. The chain couples TRBV19 to TRBJ1-1; weak D call: TRBD1 (5 bases). The sample in question was CD4+ or CD8+ T cells sorted from blood, obtained in a trial of the OX40 agonist ivuxolimab. This clonotype was obtained from an adult with an advanced solid tumor such as melanoma, head and neck, liver or kidney cancer. Here the CDR3 DNA reads TGTGCCAGTAGGGCTCTGGGGGTGAACACTGAAGCTTTCTTT. It yields the protein CASRALGVNTEAFF. Based on the CDR3 plus reference TRBV19 and TRBJ1-1, the full variable domain is DGGITQSPKYLFRKEGQNVTLSCEQNLNHDAMYWYRQDPGQGLRLIYYSQIVNDFQKGDIAEGYSVSREKKESFPLTVTSAQKNPTAFYLCASRALGVNTEAFFGQGTRLTVV.